Below are 19 T cell receptor beta chains sequenced from a single sample in a study of blood T cell repertoires in COVID-19. Clones were read by immunoSEQ multiplex PCR, and TCRdb kept only the in-frame ones, dropping some. The sample contains around 200,000 clones, around nine tenths of which appear only once. Sequencing was carried out using peripheral blood. These receptor sequences come from a man aged 55 to 70 who had recovered from COVID-19.

The CDR3 DNA reads TGTGCCAGCAGGGGAACGGGGGGAAACACCATATATTTT. This sequence encodes CASRGTGGNTIYF. J is TRBJ1-3 and V is TRBV6-5; D gene unclear. The CDR3 contains 13 residues. The V end was cut by 6 bases, the J end by 4 bases, with 10 bases between. The germline CDR1 and CDR2 sequences are MNHEY and SVGAGI.

The chain links TRBV25-1 to TRBJ1-6; the D is unclear. Germline assignment: CDR1 MGHDK and CDR2 SYGVNS. The CDR3 has 13 amino acids. With 11 bases removed from V and 3 bases from J, the gap between germline ends came to 11 bases. The CDR3 region has the DNA TGTGCCCTCAACCAGATCTATAATTCACCCCTCCACTTT. It codes for CALNQIYNSPLHF.

The rearrangement uses TRBV18 and TRBJ2-3; 7 bases are shared with TRBD1. Germline lookup yields CDR1 KGHSH and CDR2 LQKENI. V lost 5 bases to trimming and J lost 5 bases; unmatched junction nucleotides: 7. This CDR3 comprises 14 residues. Here the CDR3 reads CASSTTGAGDTQYF. Written as DNA, the CDR3 is TGTGCCAGCTCAACTACAGGGGCGGGAGATACGCAGTATTTT.

The chain has TRBV5-1 and TRBJ2-7; no clear D. The CDR3 covers 11 residues. CDR1 SGHRS and CDR2 YFSETQ come from the germline V gene. V lost 4 bases and J 3 bases, leaving 5 bases between the germline ends. The CDR3 DNA follows: TGCGCCAGCAGCGTAGACTACGAGCAGTACTTC. Its protein product is CASSVDYEQYF.

The genes are TRBV12-3 or TRBV12-4 and TRBJ1-2, with D perhaps TRBD1 (6 bases). V was clipped by 7 bases and J by 2 bases, with 11 bases between them. CDR3 length: 13 amino acids. The CDR3 DNA reads as TGTGCCAGCACCAGGACAGTAAACTATGGCTACACCTTC. Translation gives CASTRTVNYGYTF.

J is TRBJ2-5 and V is TRBV3-1 (or the pseudogene TRBV3-2); D possibly corresponds to TRBD2 (5 bases). Germline V gene sequence: CDR1 LGHDT, CDR2 YNNKEL (reference sequence). This CDR3 comprises 16 residues. V dropped 0 bases and J dropped 2 bases, with 13 bases sitting between them. The CDR3 loop reads CASSQDLGSGQETQYF. CDR3 DNA: TGTGCCAGCAGCCAAGATCTTGGAAGCGGACAAGAGACCCAGTACTTC.

J is TRBJ1-3 and V is TRBV28; 9 bases map to TRBD1. Trimming at V came to 7 bases and at J to 5 bases, leaving 12 bases not matched to a gene. This CDR3 is built from 16 residues. The V gene's germline CDR1 is MDHEN and CDR2 SYDVKM. CDR3 in amino acids: CASIPSGTGSRNTIYF. CDR3 bases: TGTGCCAGCATTCCATCTGGGACAGGGTCGAGAAACACCATATATTTT.

V usage is TRBV7-6 and J usage is TRBJ2-3, with 7 bases matching TRBD1. The CDR3 is 15 amino acids. V shed 3 bases and J 0 bases; nucleotides not matched to a gene: 3. Looked up from germline, CDR1 is SGHVS and CDR2 is FNYEAQ. CDR3 nucleotides: TGTGCCAGCAGCTTCGGACAGGCTAGCACAGATACGCAGTATTTT. It encodes CASSFGQASTDTQYF.

This chain links TRBV5-4 with TRBJ1-5; the D is unclear. Germline assignment: CDR1 SGHNT and CDR2 YYREEE (reference sequence). Trimming stripped 3 bases from V and 4 bases from J, with 11 bases between. There are 14 residues in the CDR3. This CDR3 reads CASSSRPENQPQHF. For the CDR3, the DNA is TGTGCCAGCAGCTCCAGACCGGAGAATCAGCCCCAGCATTTT.

The V call is TRBV3-1 (or the pseudogene TRBV3-2), the J call TRBJ1-6; 7 bases are a match to TRBD1. J gave up 7 bases and V 2 bases, and 14 bases lay outside the gene matches. CDR1 LGHDT and CDR2 YNNKEL come from the germline V gene (reference sequence). This CDR3 is 18 amino acids long. The CDR3 nucleotides read TGTGCCAGCAGCCAACTACCCTCCGTGGGACAGACCAATTCACCCCTCCACTTT. It codes for CASSQLPSVGQTNSPLHF.

DNA for the CDR3: TGTGCCACCAGCAGAACAGTACAACGGATGTCAAAGCAATCACCCCTCCACTTT. As protein: CATSRTVQRMSKQSPLHF. J is TRBJ1-6 and V is TRBV15; D unresolved. Trimming removed 2 bases from V and 10 bases from J, with 24 bases in between. CDR1 is LNHNV, CDR2 YYDKDF, per germline (reference sequence). The CDR3 spans 18 residues.

The V call is TRBV4-2, the J call TRBJ2-7; the D gene is possibly TRBD2 (7 bases). Germline V gives CDR1 LGHNA, CDR2 YNFKEQ. The germline V and J ends were trimmed by 1 base and 0 bases, with 19 bases remaining between them. There are 18 residues in the CDR3. For the CDR3, the DNA is TGTGCCAGCAGCCAAGGGGGGCTAGGGCTAGCGGCCTCCTACGAGCAGTACTTC. This codes for CASSQGGLGLAASYEQYF.

This chain uses TRBV4-1 with TRBJ1-6; tentative D call: TRBD1 (6 bases). Trimming took 1 base from V and 8 from J, leaving 18 bases between them. The CDR3 runs 17 residues. CDR1 is MGHRA and CDR2 is YSYEKL in the germline V gene. The CDR3 loop reads CASSQGQDSKWDSPLHF. In DNA form, the CDR3 reads TGCGCCAGCAGCCAAGGACAGGATTCCAAATGGGATTCACCCCTCCACTTT.

The chain carries TRBV7-9 and TRBJ2-2, with 10 bases fitting TRBD2. The CDR3 length is 16 residues. Germline-derived CDR1 and CDR2 are SEHNR and FQNEAQ (reference sequence). V dropped 3 bases and J dropped 6; count of bases not matched to a gene: 7. CDR3 residues: CASSFIGTSDPGELFF. In DNA form, the CDR3 reads TGTGCCAGCAGCTTCATCGGGACTAGCGACCCCGGGGAGCTGTTTTTT.

The chain links TRBV11-2 to TRBJ2-2; D possibly corresponds to TRBD2 (6 bases). V dropped 3 bases and J dropped 1 base, with 12 bases sitting between them. In germline, CDR1 is SGHAT, CDR2 FQNNGV. The CDR3 loop spans 16 amino acids. CDR3 region: CASSLAGSLNTGELFF. The CDR3 region has the DNA TGTGCCAGCAGCTTGGCGGGATCCCTGAACACCGGGGAGCTGTTTTTT.

This clone has only a few counts. This chain uses TRBV10-3 with TRBJ1-6; D may be TRBD1 (6 bases). CDR3 length equals 15 residues. The germline gives CDR1 ENHRY, CDR2 SYGVKD. Trimming stripped 8 bases from V and 7 bases from J, with 18 bases between. The CDR3 DNA reads TGTGCCATCGGGACGGCAGGGGTAGGGAATTCACCCCTCCACTTT. This encodes CAIGTAGVGNSPLHF.

The V gene is TRBV9, the J gene TRBJ2-2; D call uncertain. The V gene lost 4 bases and the J gene lost 5 bases, with 12 bases spanning the gap. The germline V gene has CDR1 SGDLS and CDR2 YYNGEE. The CDR3 runs to 14 residues. The CDR3 loop reads CASSQTLSTGELFF. CDR3 DNA: TGTGCCAGCAGCCAGACTCTCTCGACCGGGGAGCTGTTTTTT.

The chain uses TRBV5-1 and TRBJ1-1; D ambiguous. V was shortened by 0 bases and J by 1 base, with 10 bases between the two germline ends. Germline V lookup: CDR1 SGHRS, CDR2 YFSETQ. The CDR3 extends over 15 amino acids. The CDR3 region is CASSLDEVTNTEAFF. CDR3 sequence (DNA): TGCGCCAGCAGCTTGGATGAGGTAACGAACACTGAAGCTTTCTTT.

V usage is TRBV7-2 and J usage is TRBJ1-2; 8 nucleotides agree with TRBD1. Germline lookup yields CDR1 SGHTA and CDR2 FQGNSA. The CDR3 consists of 15 residues. V shed 4 bases, J shed 8 bases, and the junction held 12 bases outside the gene matches. CDR3: CASSSTQGAIGGYTF. CDR3 bases: TGTGCCAGCAGCTCCACCCAGGGGGCGATAGGAGGCTACACCTTC.